Each of the 17 T cell receptor beta chains below was sequenced from the same sample in a study of vaccination and CD4 T cells after COVID-19. No cognate antigen is known for these TCRs. With the Oncomine TCR Beta short-read assay, DNA from cultured CD4+ T cells was sequenced. TCRdb recomputed calls from the PCR reads with MiXCR, one row per CDR3 protein. Here the sample spans about 19,000 distinct CDR3 sequences, 56% being singletons. Treatment specified: roughly 11-day PBMC culture with coronavirus spike peptide pools or control peptides (ViraFEST assay). Sequencing was performed on CD4+ T cells from blood, cultured in vitro. The receptors originated from a human donor who had recovered from COVID-19.

This clonotype was detected once. J is TRBJ2-1 and V is TRBV2, with TRBD2 matching 7 bases. CDR1 SNHLY and CDR2 FYNNEI come from the germline V gene. The CDR3 spans 15 residues. V gave up 4 bases and J gave up 0 bases; unmatched junction bases: 3. CDR3 sequence: CASSAGGSSYNEQFF. CDR3 in DNA: TGTGCCAGCAGTGCCGGCGGGAGCTCCTACAATGAGCAGTTCTTC.

The chain joins TRBV7-8 to TRBJ1-5; D not resolved. The V and J ends lost 3 bases and 7 bases respectively, with 13 bases between them. This CDR3 has 14 amino acids. The germline gives CDR1 SGHVS, CDR2 FQNEAQ. CDR3 sequence (DNA): TGTGCCAGCAGCTTTGGCTACCACGCCCAGCCCCAGCATTTT. It specifies CASSFGYHAQPQHF. The full variable domain, with the rest looked up from reference TRBV7-8 and TRBJ1-5, is GAGVSQSPRYKVAKRGQDVALRCDPISGHVSLFWYQQALGQGPEFLTYFQNEAQLDKSGLPSDRFFAERPEGSVSTLKIQRTQQEDSAVYLCASSFGYHAQPQHFGDGTRLSIL.

The chain combines TRBV28 with TRBJ1-4; 9 bases agree with TRBD1. The CDR3 loop spans 16 amino acids. Germline trimming cut 6 bases from V and 7 bases from J; bases unmatched to any gene: 12. Looked up from germline, CDR1 is MDHEN and CDR2 is SYDVKM. DNA for the CDR3: TGTGCCAGCAGGCCAGTCGAAACAGGGGGCATTGAAAAACTGTTTTTT. As protein: CASRPVETGGIEKLFF.

This chain uses TRBV28 with TRBJ2-3, with D tentatively TRBD1 or TRBD2 (6 bases each). V gave up 6 bases and J gave up 2 bases, with 15 bases separating them. The germline V gene has CDR1 MDHEN and CDR2 SYDVKM. The CDR3 extends over 15 amino acids. The CDR3 DNA is TGTGCCAGCAGCGGGGGCAGGTCATCCACAGATACGCAGTATTTT. Amino acids: CASSGGRSSTDTQYF.

The chain couples TRBV28 to TRBJ1-2, with a possible D match to TRBD1 (5 bases). V gave up 5 bases and J gave up 4 bases, with 26 bases separating them. Looked up from germline, CDR1 is MDHEN and CDR2 is SYDVKM. This CDR3 spans 18 amino acids. CDR3 residues: CASSHFSTGRRKTYGYTF. The CDR3 bases are TGTGCCAGCAGTCACTTTTCCACGGGACGGCGAAAGACCTATGGCTACACCTTC.

A few counts support this clonotype. V is TRBV15 and J is TRBJ2-1; no clear D gene. This CDR3 region has 13 residues. Germline lookup yields CDR1 LNHNV and CDR2 YYDKDF (reference sequence). Trimming stripped 6 bases from V and 4 bases from J, with 10 bases between. Here the CDR3 DNA reads TGTGCCACCAGTCTCTACCAATACAATGAGCAGTTCTTC. It is translated as CATSLYQYNEQFF.

V gene TRBV6-1 combines with J gene TRBJ1-2, with 7 bases identical to TRBD1. CDR3 length equals 17 residues. Germline V gene sequence: CDR1 MNHNS, CDR2 SASEGT. The junction had 17 bases not matched to a gene; V was cut back by 7 bases and J by 3 bases. CDR3 loop: CASTPGDSRSSYYGYTF. Written as DNA, the CDR3 is TGTGCCAGCACCCCAGGGGACAGCCGCTCATCTTACTATGGCTACACCTTC.

The V call is TRBV11-3, the J call TRBJ1-4; D might be TRBD1 (6 bases). The CDR3 contains 15 residues. V shed 3 bases and J shed 3 bases, with 11 bases lying between them. In germline, CDR1 is SGHNT, CDR2 YENEEA. The CDR3 spells CASSFVRGPNEKLFF. In DNA form, the CDR3 reads TGTGCCAGCAGCTTTGTTCGGGGGCCTAATGAAAAACTGTTTTTT.

DNA for the CDR3: TGTGCCAGCAGCCACTGGGACAGGGAGATAGGCTACACCTTC. Its translation is CASSHWDREIGYTF. V gene TRBV3-1 combines with J gene TRBJ1-2; 9 bases align to TRBD1. V was clipped by 3 bases and J by 8 bases; unmatched bases: 7. Germline V gene lookup returns CDR1 LGHDT and CDR2 YNNKEL (reference sequence). This CDR3 region has 14 residues. Full variable domain (remainder filled in from reference TRBV3-1 and TRBJ1-2): DTAVSQTPKYLVTQMGNDKSIKCEQNLGHDTMYWYKQDSKKFLKIMFSYNNKELIINETVPNRFSPKSPDKAHLNLHINSLELGDSAVYFCASSHWDREIGYTFGSGTRLTVV.

This chain uses TRBV20-1 with TRBJ2-1; 11 bases are shared with TRBD2. Germline loops: CDR1 DFQATT, CDR2 SNEGSKA (reference sequence). The CDR3 contains 16 residues. V shed 5 bases, J shed 9 bases, and the junction held 15 bases outside the gene matches. In DNA, the CDR3 is TGCAGTGCTTTCCTACTAGCGGGAGACAGGAGTGGTGAGCAGTTCTTC. Translated: CSAFLLAGDRSGEQFF.

V is TRBV3-1 and J is TRBJ2-5; TRBD2 agrees at 13 bases. The CDR3 is made up of 16 amino acids. Germline values: CDR1 LGHDT, CDR2 YNNKEL (reference sequence). Losses at the gene ends were 3 bases for V and 5 bases for J; bases not matched to a gene: 6. The CDR3 region has the DNA TGTGCCAGCAGCCATAGGACTAGCGGGAGTGGGGAGACCCAGTACTTC. As protein: CASSHRTSGSGETQYF.

This clonotype has a handful of counts. The V gene is TRBV2, the J gene TRBJ2-2; D gene ambiguous. The V gene lost 8 bases and the J gene lost 8 bases, with 15 bases spanning the gap. The CDR3 length is 13 residues. Germline lookup yields CDR1 SNHLY and CDR2 FYNNEI. CDR3 nucleotide sequence: TGTGCCAGCGTCTGGGATTCAACTGGGGAGCTGTTTTTT. This sequence encodes CASVWDSTGELFF.

The rearrangement links TRBV27 to TRBJ2-5, with D possibly matching TRBD1 (5 bases). CDR1 is MNHEY and CDR2 is SMNVEV in the germline V gene (reference sequence). The germline V and J ends were trimmed by 6 bases and 6 bases, with 14 bases remaining between them. The CDR3 totals 13 residues. The CDR3 nucleotides read TGTGCCAGCAGGATGACAGTTCTTAAGACCCAGTACTTC. Protein product: CASRMTVLKTQYF.

With regard to this clonotype: A junction end diverges from the germline sequence, so it may reflect a read error. The V call is TRBV20-1, the J call TRBJ1-3, with 7 bases matching TRBD1. CDR3 length: 14 amino acids. CDR1 is DFQATT and CDR2 is SNEGSKA in the germline V gene (reference sequence). The CDR3 reads CSASLRGDGSTIYF. The DNA of the CDR3 is TGCAGTGCTAGCCTCAGGGGGGATGGAAGCACCATATATTTT.

This clonotype showed up just a few times. V and J are TRBV20-1 and TRBJ2-2, with D hard to call. The CDR3 contains 11 residues. Germline assignment: CDR1 DFQATT and CDR2 SNEGSKA (reference sequence). Trimming pared 3 bases from V and 8 bases from J, leaving 7 bases between. The CDR3 spells CSARWGGELFF. CDR3 DNA sequence: TGCAGTGCTAGGTGGGGTGGGGAGCTGTTTTTT.

The chain couples TRBV7-9 to TRBJ1-2; the D gene is possibly TRBD1 (5 bases). This CDR3 is built from 12 residues. V was cut by 3 bases and J by 7 bases, with 9 bases left in between. CDR1 and CDR2 from the germline V gene are SEHNR and FQNEAQ (reference sequence). The CDR3 nucleotides read TGTGCCAGCAGCTTTATCGACAGTGGCTACACCTTC. This sequence encodes CASSFIDSGYTF.

The chain links TRBV5-1 to TRBJ2-7; D gene unclear. The CDR3 length is 11 residues. Germline CDR1 is SGHRS and CDR2 is YFSETQ. The germline V and J ends were trimmed by 3 bases and 0 bases, with 1 base remaining between them. CDR3 DNA: TGCGCCAGCAGCTACTCCTACGAGCAGTACTTC. The encoded protein is CASSYSYEQYF.